These 27 T cell receptor beta chains originate from one sample sequenced in a study of blood T cell repertoires in COVID-19. Profiling relied on immunoSEQ multiplex PCR, and the TCRdb table lists in-frame clones only, not all of them. The sample has a few hundred thousand clones, roughly 85% seen once. The sample consisted of PBMCs or T cells enriched from blood (not recorded which). The receptors come from a woman aged 50 to 60 who had recovered from COVID-19.

The chain links TRBV7-2 to TRBJ2-1, with 7 bases matching TRBD2. The CDR3 length is 15 residues. Germline CDR1 and CDR2: SGHTA and FQGNSA. Losses at the gene ends were 3 bases for V and 6 bases for J; bases not matched to a gene: 8. DNA of the CDR3: TGTGCCAGCAGCTTCTCAGGGAGGGAAATCAATGAGCAGTTCTTC. Translated: CASSFSGREINEQFF. The whole variable domain, filled in from reference TRBV7-2 and TRBJ2-1, reads GAGVSQSPSNKVTEKGKDVELRCDPISGHTALYWYRQSLGQGLEFLIYFQGNSAPDKSGLPSDRFSAERTGGSVSTLTIQRTQQEDSAVYLCASSFSGREINEQFFGPGTRLTVL.

The chain recombines TRBV5-1 with TRBJ2-2, with D uncertain. CDR1 is SGHRS, CDR2 YFSETQ, per germline. V lost 5 bases and J 7 bases, leaving 12 bases between the germline ends. This CDR3 is 13 amino acids long. The CDR3 sequence: CASSPLQVGELFF. CDR3 nucleotide sequence: TGCGCCAGCAGTCCCCTTCAGGTCGGGGAGCTGTTTTTT.

The chain has TRBV5-1 and TRBJ2-1, with 8 nucleotides matching TRBD2. Germline V gene sequence: CDR1 SGHRS, CDR2 YFSETQ. J lost 8 bases, V lost 7 bases, and 8 bases had no gene match. This CDR3 has 13 amino acids. CDR3 region: CASRTELADEQFF. CDR3 in DNA: TGCGCCAGCCGCACGGAACTAGCGGATGAGCAGTTCTTC.

The rearrangement links TRBV30 to TRBJ2-3; 10 nucleotides agree with TRBD1. This CDR3 spans 15 amino acids. After removal of 1 base from V and 4 bases from J, the junction contained 5 bases not matched to a gene. Germline V lookup: CDR1 GTSNPN, CDR2 SVGIG (reference sequence). CDR3 coding DNA: TGTGCCTGGAGTGCGGGGACAGGGGCCCCAGATACGCAGTATTTT. Translating gives CAWSAGTGAPDTQYF. Complete variable domain (other parts from reference TRBV30 and TRBJ2-3): SQTIHQWPATLVQPVGSPLSLECTVEGTSNPNLYWYRQAAGRGLQLLFYSVGIGQISSEVPQNLSASRPQDRQFILSSKKLLLSDSGFYLCAWSAGTGAPDTQYFGPGTRLTVL.

This chain links TRBV7-2 with TRBJ1-1; a possible D gene is TRBD1 (5 bases). The V gene's germline CDR1 is SGHTA and CDR2 FQGNSA. The CDR3 spans 15 residues. Trimming removed 4 bases at V and 0 bases at J, with 12 bases between. CDR3 residues: CASSSYGGLNTEAFF. In DNA form, the CDR3 reads TGTGCCAGCAGCTCCTATGGGGGGTTGAACACTGAAGCTTTCTTT. Together with reference TRBV7-2 and TRBJ1-1, the CDR3 gives the full variable domain: GAGVSQSPSNKVTEKGKDVELRCDPISGHTALYWYRQSLGQGLEFLIYFQGNSAPDKSGLPSDRFSAERTGGSVSTLTIQRTQQEDSAVYLCASSSYGGLNTEAFFGQGTRLTVV.

The V gene is TRBV4-1, the J gene TRBJ1-2; 8 bases line up with TRBD1. V lost 2 bases and J lost 2; bases outside the gene matches: 4. This CDR3 is 15 amino acids long. CDR1 and CDR2 from the germline V gene are MGHRA and YSYEKL. CDR3 DNA sequence: TGCGCCAGCAGCCAATCCAGGGGGCACAACTATGGCTACACCTTC. Its protein is CASSQSRGHNYGYTF.

This clone was observed once. V is TRBV25-1 and J is TRBJ1-3; D remains unclear. The CDR3 length is 15 residues. V lost 4 bases and J 0 bases, leaving 10 bases between the germline ends. Per the germline V gene, CDR1 is MGHDK and CDR2 is SYGVNS. CDR3 loop: CASSAGIASGNTIYF. The CDR3 DNA reads TGTGCCAGCAGTGCGGGGATAGCCTCTGGAAACACCATATATTTT.

The J gene is TRBJ1-2, the V gene TRBV9; 9 nucleotides align to TRBD1. Germline CDR1 SGDLS, CDR2 YYNGEE. The CDR3 has 15 residues. Trimming took 4 bases from V and 2 from J; bases not matched to a gene: 6. DNA for the CDR3: TGTGCCAGCAGCTCGGGGGACAGGGCAAACTATGGCTACACCTTC. Protein product: CASSSGDRANYGYTF. The full variable domain, in which reference TRBV9 and TRBJ1-2 provide the parts outside the CDR3, is DSGVTQTPKHLITATGQRVTLRCSPRSGDLSVYWYQQSLDQGLQFLIQYYNGEERAKGNILERFSAQQFPDLHSELNLSSLELGDSALYFCASSSGDRANYGYTFGSGTRLTVV.

This chain connects TRBV6-5 to TRBJ1-6, with no clear D. Germline loops: CDR1 MNHEY, CDR2 SVGAGI. The CDR3 consists of 14 residues. V was cut by 6 bases and J by 9 bases, with 15 bases left in between. CDR3 sequence (DNA): TGTGCCAGCAGCCCCGGATCAGACTCTTCACCCCTCCACTTT. Its translation: CASSPGSDSSPLHF.

The gene calls are TRBV18 and TRBJ1-2, with a tentative D call TRBD1 (5 bases). CDR3 length: 16 residues. In germline, CDR1 is KGHSH, CDR2 LQKENI. Trimming left V 0 bases short and J 4 bases short, with 15 bases between. CDR3 sequence reads: CASSPPGDRILYGYTF. CDR3 coding DNA: TGTGCCAGCTCACCACCGGGCGACAGAATTCTCTATGGCTACACCTTC.

The gene calls are TRBV11-3 and TRBJ2-2, with 7 bases fitting TRBD1. Germline trimming cut 5 bases from V and 1 base from J; bases unmatched to any gene: 4. In germline, CDR1 is SGHNT, CDR2 YENEEA. The CDR3 extends over 15 amino acids. This CDR3 reads CASSLGTVNTGELFF. CDR3 sequence (DNA): TGTGCCAGCAGCCTCGGGACAGTGAACACCGGGGAGCTGTTTTTT.

The chain recombines TRBV3-1 (or the pseudogene TRBV3-2) with TRBJ2-7, with D uncertain. V was pared by 0 bases and J by 2 bases, with 14 bases between. CDR3 length: 16 residues. In germline, CDR1 is LGHDT, CDR2 YNNKEL (reference sequence). The CDR3 spells CASSQDVGGSPYEQYF. The CDR3 region has the DNA TGTGCCAGCAGCCAAGATGTCGGCGGCAGTCCCTACGAGCAGTACTTC.

The gene calls are TRBV24-1 and TRBJ2-2, with 11 bases identical to TRBD2. CDR1 is KGHDR, CDR2 SFDVKD, per germline. V trimming: 11 bases; J trimming: 6 bases; junction bases outside the gene matches: 4. The CDR3 sequence is 13 residues long. The CDR3 protein is CAKTSGKAGELFF. The CDR3 bases are TGTGCCAAGACTAGCGGGAAGGCCGGGGAGCTGTTTTTT.

This rearrangement joins TRBV5-1 to TRBJ2-1; D might be TRBD1 (5 bases). Germline-derived CDR1 and CDR2 are SGHRS and YFSETQ. The CDR3 is made up of 13 amino acids. V gave up 4 bases and J gave up 5 bases, with 10 bases separating them. This CDR3 reads CASSLTADNEQFF. CDR3 nucleotides: TGCGCCAGCAGCCTGACAGCCGACAATGAGCAGTTCTTC.

V gene TRBV3-1 (or the pseudogene TRBV3-2) combines with J gene TRBJ2-5; 8 positions match TRBD2. The germline CDR1 and CDR2 sequences are LGHDT and YNNKEL (reference sequence). This CDR3 contains 17 residues. The V gene end was trimmed by 0 bases and the J gene end by 7 bases; junction bases not matched to a gene: 13. This chain's CDR3 is CASSQEPTSGLAGTQYF. Written as DNA, the CDR3 is TGTGCCAGCAGCCAAGAACCTACTAGCGGATTGGCAGGGACCCAGTACTTC.

The chain joins TRBV5-4 to TRBJ2-7; D perhaps matches TRBD2 (6 bases). Trimming took 2 bases from V and 0 from J, leaving 12 bases between them. The CDR3 runs to 15 residues. Germline lookup yields CDR1 SGHNT and CDR2 YYREEE (reference sequence). CDR3 in DNA: TGTGCCAGCAGCTTCGGACGGGAGACCTCCTACGAGCAGTACTTC. It specifies CASSFGRETSYEQYF.

This clone was seen once. The chain joins TRBV7-2 to TRBJ2-1, with 7 bases that match TRBD2. Per the germline V gene, CDR1 is SGHTA and CDR2 is FQGNSA. V lost 6 bases to trimming and J lost 2 bases; unmatched junction nucleotides: 10. This CDR3 region has 16 residues. The CDR3 here is CASRSPREGAYNEQFF. CDR3 in DNA: TGTGCCAGCAGGTCACCAAGGGAGGGCGCCTACAATGAGCAGTTCTTC.

This chain joins TRBV18 and TRBJ1-2, with 10 positions matching TRBD1. There are 18 residues in the CDR3. Germline-derived CDR1 and CDR2 are KGHSH and LQKENI. V shed 1 base, J shed 4 bases, and the junction held 12 bases outside the gene matches. The CDR3 DNA is TGTGCCAGCTCACCACTAGCTCTGGGGACAGGGGACGCCTATGGCTACACCTTC. This sequence encodes CASSPLALGTGDAYGYTF.

This clone was counted once. The chain is built from TRBV7-8 and TRBJ2-1, with a weak D call TRBD1 (5 bases). The CDR3 length is 15 residues. Per germline, CDR1 SGHVS and CDR2 FQNEAQ. Between the trimmed V and J ends, which lost 8 bases and 5 bases, there was a span of 19 bases. In nucleotides, the CDR3 is TGTGCCAGCCGACAGTTTGGTTCTACTCACAATGAGCAGTTCTTC. Its translation is CASRQFGSTHNEQFF.

The rearrangement uses TRBV3-1 (or the pseudogene TRBV3-2) and TRBJ2-2, with 10 nucleotides matching TRBD2. The CDR3 runs 17 residues. V shed 1 base and J 6 bases; nucleotides not matched to a gene: 8. CDR1 is LGHDT and CDR2 is YNNKEL in the germline V gene (reference sequence). The chain's CDR3 is CASSQVFEAGGSGELFF. CDR3 coding DNA: TGTGCCAGCAGCCAAGTTTTCGAAGCGGGAGGGTCCGGGGAGCTGTTTTTT.

The chain combines TRBV7-2 with TRBJ1-5, with D tentatively TRBD1 (6 bases). Germline V gene sequence: CDR1 SGHTA, CDR2 FQGNSA. The CDR3 is 15 residues long. The V gene lost 5 bases and the J gene lost 7 bases, with 18 bases spanning the gap. The CDR3 region has the DNA TGTGCCAGCAGCCAAGGGGGGGGCATCAGGCAGCCCCAGCATTTT. Translating gives CASSQGGGIRQPQHF.

This clone appeared once. J is TRBJ2-3 and V is TRBV27; 9 nucleotides align to TRBD1. This CDR3 contains 15 residues. The junction had 11 bases not matched to a gene; V was cut back by 8 bases and J by 5 bases. Germline CDR1 and CDR2: MNHEY and SMNVEV (reference sequence). CDR3 DNA: TGTGCCAGCTTCCCTACGACAGGGGGTCAAGATACGCAGTATTTT. It is translated as CASFPTTGGQDTQYF.

The V gene is TRBV28, the J gene TRBJ1-2; possibly TRBD1 for D (5 bases). V dropped 5 bases and J dropped 3 bases, with 19 bases sitting between them. This CDR3 is 16 amino acids long. Germline V gene data show CDR1 as MDHEN and CDR2 as SYDVKM. The CDR3 reads CASSLTERQPHYGYTF. For the CDR3, the DNA is TGTGCCAGCAGTCTCACAGAGAGACAGCCGCACTATGGCTACACCTTC.

The chain is built from TRBV24-1 and TRBJ2-1, with TRBD1 identical over 7 bases. The CDR3 loop spans 17 amino acids. The ends lost 4 bases at V and 4 bases at J; junction bases unmatched: 12. The germline gives CDR1 KGHDR, CDR2 SFDVKD. CDR3 sequence reads: CATSDSRRTGEYNEQFF. The DNA of the CDR3 is TGTGCCACCAGTGACTCTAGGAGGACAGGAGAGTACAATGAGCAGTTCTTC.

This chain uses TRBV7-2 with TRBJ2-5, with D tentatively TRBD2 (5 bases). CDR1 and CDR2 (germline): SGHTA, FQGNSA. CDR3 size: 17 residues. V lost 5 bases and J 4 bases, leaving 23 bases between the germline ends. CDR3 amino acids: CASSPRLILVRGETQYF. The CDR3 bases are TGTGCCAGCAGCCCCCGGCTGATACTAGTCCGGGGAGAGACCCAGTACTTC.

The chain joins TRBV5-1 to TRBJ1-6; TRBD1 is a possible D gene (5 bases). CDR3 length equals 13 residues. Germline loops: CDR1 SGHRS, CDR2 YFSETQ. Trimming removed 0 bases from V and 7 bases from J, with 5 bases in between. The CDR3: CASSLEGNSPLHF. The CDR3 DNA reads TGCGCCAGCAGCTTGGAGGGGAATTCACCCCTCCACTTT. Together with reference TRBV5-1 and TRBJ1-6, the CDR3 gives the full variable domain: KAGVTQTPRYLIKTRGQQVTLSCSPISGHRSVSWYQQTPGQGLQFLFEYFSETQRNKGNFPGRFSGRQFSNSRSEMNVSTLELGDSALYLCASSLEGNSPLHFGNGTRLTVT.

This clone was seen a single time. CDR3 residues: CASSRQQTQSQYF. The CDR3 bases are TGTGCCAGCAGTAGGCAACAGACACAATCTCAGTATTTT. The V call is TRBV6-6, the J call TRBJ2-3; no firm D call. This CDR3 region has 13 residues. From germline, CDR1 is MNHNY and CDR2 SVGAGI (reference sequence). Trimming removed 5 bases at V and 12 bases at J, with 18 bases between.